The 9 T cell receptor beta chains below come from one sample, sequenced in a study of T cells after yellow fever vaccination. In TCRdb, the 5' RACE reads were re-called with MiXCR into one record per CDR3 protein. Of roughly 30,000 distinct CDR3 sequences detected, roughly 6% appear once; the ten largest clones hold about 25%. The source material was PBMCs, either bulk or a sorted T-cell subset (CD4+, CD8+, memory, or dextramer-sorted; not recorded which), sampled on the day of the yellow fever booster vaccination. The source of these receptors is a man under 40 who received the YFV17D yellow fever vaccine.

This clonotype was counted at least ten times. The chain uses TRBV29-1 and TRBJ2-3; D possibly corresponds to TRBD2 (6 bases). Trimming removed 6 bases from V and 7 bases from J, with 17 bases in between. The CDR3 loop spans 13 amino acids. CDR1 and CDR2 (germline): SQVTM, ANQGSEA. The CDR3 nucleotides are TGCAGCGTGGAGACGGTAGGAGGGAATACGCAGTATTTT. It codes for CSVETVGGNTQYF.

This clonotype has ten or more counts. The chain recombines TRBV30 with TRBJ2-4; tentatively, D is TRBD1 (5 bases). The CDR3 sequence is 13 residues long. Germline V gene sequence: CDR1 GTSNPN, CDR2 SVGIG (reference sequence). The ends were cut back, 1 base at V and 1 base at J, with 5 bases in the middle. The CDR3 is CAWSGQAKNIQYF. DNA for the CDR3: TGTGCCTGGAGTGGACAGGCCAAAAACATTCAGTACTTC.

There are many counts of this clonotype. This chain joins TRBV27 and TRBJ1-6; tentatively, D is TRBD1 (5 bases). Trimming pared 6 bases from V and 5 bases from J, leaving 11 bases between. This CDR3 contains 14 residues. Germline assignment: CDR1 MNHEY and CDR2 SMNVEV (reference sequence). The CDR3 reads CASRPWDDNSPLHF. The CDR3 DNA follows: TGTGCCAGCAGGCCATGGGACGATAATTCACCCCTCCACTTT.

In this sample, this clonotype turned up many times. The V gene is TRBV27, the J gene TRBJ2-1; D unresolved. Germline CDR1 reads MNHEY; CDR2 reads SMNVEV (reference sequence). V was clipped by 5 bases and J by 7 bases, with 6 bases between them. This CDR3 region has 11 residues. This CDR3 reads CASSPANEQFF. The CDR3 nucleotides are TGTGCCAGCAGTCCCGCAAATGAGCAGTTCTTC.

This clonotype has ten or more counts. The chain has TRBV6-2 or TRBV6-3 and TRBJ2-7, with D unresolved. Germline V gives CDR1 MNHEY, CDR2 SVGEGT. Trimming pared 5 bases from V and 4 bases from J, leaving 6 bases between. The CDR3 is 11 residues long. Here the CDR3 DNA reads TGTGCCAGCAGTACCTTGTACGAGCAGTACTTC. Translation gives CASSTLYEQYF.

Only a few counts were recorded for this clonotype. The rearrangement links TRBV15 to TRBJ2-3; TRBD2 matches 8 bases. J was trimmed by 6 bases and V by 4 bases; bases with no gene match: 6. The germline V gene encodes CDR1 LNHNV and CDR2 YYDKDF (reference sequence). The CDR3 totals 14 residues. This CDR3 is CATSKGREADTQYF. CDR3 coding DNA: TGTGCCACCAGCAAGGGGCGGGAGGCCGATACGCAGTATTTT.

This clonotype was detected many times. This chain joins TRBV10-3 and TRBJ2-7; 9 bases agree with TRBD1. With V trimmed by 3 bases and J by 6 bases, 6 bases remained unmatched. Germline V gene data show CDR1 as ENHRY and CDR2 as SYGVKD. The length of the CDR3 is 14 residues. The CDR3 coding sequence is TGTGCCATCAGTGAAGGACAGGGGATGGTCGAGCAGTACTTC. Protein product: CAISEGQGMVEQYF.

The sample holds many counts of this clonotype. CDR3 amino acids: CASSLDRGNSPLHF. The DNA for the CDR3 is TGCGCCAGCAGCCTCGACCGAGGGAATTCACCCCTCCACTTT. This chain connects TRBV5-1 to TRBJ1-6, with unresolved D. The CDR3 is 14 amino acids. V was shortened by 4 bases and J by 7 bases, with 12 bases between the two germline ends. Germline CDR1 reads SGHRS; CDR2 reads YFSETQ.

In its sample, this clonotype was seen a few times. This chain joins TRBV12-3 or TRBV12-4 and TRBJ2-1, with D maybe TRBD1 (5 bases). The CDR3 contains 13 residues. Trimming removed 6 bases at V and 9 bases at J, with 15 bases between. The CDR3 sequence is CASRHDVGAEQFF. The CDR3 DNA follows: TGTGCCAGCAGGCACGACGTTGGGGCTGAGCAGTTCTTC.